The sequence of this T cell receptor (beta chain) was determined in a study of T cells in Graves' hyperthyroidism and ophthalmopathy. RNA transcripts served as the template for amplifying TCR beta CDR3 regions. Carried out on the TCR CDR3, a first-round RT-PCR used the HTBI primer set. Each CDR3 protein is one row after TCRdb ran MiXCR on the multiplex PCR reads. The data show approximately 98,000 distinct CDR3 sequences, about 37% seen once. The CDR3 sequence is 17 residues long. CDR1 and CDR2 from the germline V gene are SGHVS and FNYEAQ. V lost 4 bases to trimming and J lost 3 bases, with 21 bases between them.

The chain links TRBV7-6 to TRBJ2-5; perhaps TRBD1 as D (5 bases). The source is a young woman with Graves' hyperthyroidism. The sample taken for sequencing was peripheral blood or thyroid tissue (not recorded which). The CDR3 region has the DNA TGTGCCAGCAGCTCATCTCAGGGATGGAACACTGAAGAGACCCAGTACTTC. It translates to CASSSSQGWNTEETQYF.